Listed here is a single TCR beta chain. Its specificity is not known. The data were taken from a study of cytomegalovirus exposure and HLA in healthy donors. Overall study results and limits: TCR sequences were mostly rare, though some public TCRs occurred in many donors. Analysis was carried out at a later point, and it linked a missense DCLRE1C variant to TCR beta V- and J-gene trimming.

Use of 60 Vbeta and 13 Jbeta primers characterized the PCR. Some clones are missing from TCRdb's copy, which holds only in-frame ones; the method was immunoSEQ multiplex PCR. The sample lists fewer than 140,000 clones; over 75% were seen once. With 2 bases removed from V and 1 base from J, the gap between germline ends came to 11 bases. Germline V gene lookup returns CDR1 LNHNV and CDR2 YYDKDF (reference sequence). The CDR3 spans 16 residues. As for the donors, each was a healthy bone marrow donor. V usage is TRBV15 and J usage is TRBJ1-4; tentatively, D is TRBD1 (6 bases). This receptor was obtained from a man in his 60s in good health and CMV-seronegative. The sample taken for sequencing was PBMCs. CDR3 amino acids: CATSRPIGGTNEKLFF. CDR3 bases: TGTGCCACCAGCAGACCTATAGGGGGAACTAATGAAAAACTGTTTTTT.